A selection of T cell receptor beta chains follows, all from one sample in a study of T cells expressing NK-cell markers. Each CDR3 protein gets one entry in TCRdb, which reprocessed the 5' RACE reads and gives no DNA. The clone table shows about 400,000 distinct CDR3 sequences, with the ten largest holding approximately 12%. Input material: blood T cells: a sorted CD56 or NKG2C T cell subset, CD4+ or CD8+ T cells, or bulk PBMC T cells (not recorded which). These receptors all come from a woman in her fifties or sixties in good health. The CDR3 runs from the conserved cysteine through the conserved F or W.

v_call	j_call	cdr3_aa
TRBV7-2	TRBJ1-1	CASSLAGRANTEAFF
TRBV6-6	TRBJ2-5	CASSRAIQETAQYF
TRBV10-1	TRBJ2-7	CASSGGTGGSEQYF
TRBV5-1	TRBJ1-3	CASSVGQGTNTIYF
TRBV20-1	TRBJ1-3	CSAQISGNTIYF
TRBV12-3/TRBV12-4	TRBJ2-1	CASGGTGDHEQFF
TRBV6-5	TRBJ1-5	CASGGNGNQPQHF
TRBV3-1	TRBJ2-1	CASSLQGPGSENEQFF
TRBV5-8	TRBJ2-3	CASSRGSRGRDTQYF
TRBV6-2/TRBV6-3	TRBJ1-6	CASSYSPVGPAGSPLHF
TRBV20-1	TRBJ1-1	CSARRTNEAFF
TRBV12-3/TRBV12-4	TRBJ1-4	CASSPSQGAYEKLFF
TRBV4-1	TRBJ1-5	CASSQEVNQPQHF
TRBV9	TRBJ2-5	CASSAYAGQVQETQYF
TRBV20-1	TRBJ1-2	CSAPGQGGNYGYTF
TRBV7-9	TRBJ2-5	CASSLTGSRETQYF
TRBV29-1	TRBJ2-1	CSAGGTLSSSYNEQFF
TRBV19	TRBJ1-1	CASSRTVVGTEAFF
TRBV12-3/TRBV12-4	TRBJ2-2	CASSGTAGELFF
TRBV12-3/TRBV12-4	TRBJ2-2	CASDRPLNGNGGELFF
TRBV24-1	TRBJ2-1	CATSALTGSSYNEQFF
TRBV14	TRBJ1-2	CASSPGWGYGYTF
TRBV20-1	TRBJ2-3	CSAIRPPGTQYF
TRBV5-4	TRBJ2-1	CASRNPLDEQFF
TRBV5-1	TRBJ2-6	CASSLQTGGALSGANVLTF
TRBV7-2	TRBJ2-5	CASSQAGGRGYF
TRBV11-2	TRBJ1-3	CASSSTGREDTIYF
TRBV5-8	TRBJ2-6	CASSLSGYSSGANVLTF
TRBV3-1	TRBJ2-3	CASSPWREGADTQYF
TRBV11-1	TRBJ2-5	CASSSGRGGEETQYF
TRBV24-1	TRBJ2-1	CATSGSGGSYNEQFF
TRBV20-1	TRBJ2-2	CSATTAARATGELFF
TRBV5-1	TRBJ1-4	CASSSGTVPSTGEKLFF
TRBV4-2	TRBJ2-4	CASSQAGQGSKNIQYF
TRBV4-1	TRBJ1-5	CASSQYTGSVQPQHF
TRBV29-1	TRBJ2-7	CSADIGGYEQYF
TRBV20-1	TRBJ2-1	CSAILDYNEQFF
TRBV11-2	TRBJ1-1	CASSLEIGGITEAFF
TRBV12-3/TRBV12-4	TRBJ2-3	CASRRLGGTDTQYF
TRBV2	TRBJ1-1	CASSEREVGAEAFF
TRBV5-4	TRBJ2-1	CASSLVVAGFHNEQFF
TRBV7-3	TRBJ1-1	CASSLKWPGGGTEAFF
TRBV29-1	TRBJ1-1	CSVPLGGRVNTEAFF
TRBV12-3/TRBV12-4	TRBJ2-1	CASSLRTREQFF
TRBV28	TRBJ2-5	CASSRGDSKTQYF
TRBV7-2	TRBJ2-6	CATKPRTTGNSGANVLTF
TRBV12-3/TRBV12-4	TRBJ2-1	CASSLALGGSQYNEQFF
TRBV5-1	TRBJ2-7	CASSPIREEVYEQYF
TRBV5-1	TRBJ2-7	CASSLGGFAGTDTYEQYF
TRBV20-1	TRBJ2-7	CSARPLAGGPSEQYF
TRBV5-1	TRBJ2-3	CASYAAGVGTDTQYF
TRBV30	TRBJ1-2	CAWSVGVYGYTF
TRBV29-1	TRBJ2-3	CVSGGTDTQYF
TRBV27	TRBJ2-2	CASMRELVTGELFF